Below, 29 T cell receptor beta chains from the same sample are listed, as sequenced in a study of blood T cell repertoires in COVID-19 (dated by TCRdb to the early 2020s). The library was generated by the immunoSEQ multiplex PCR assay. The source is immuneACCESS, and TCRdb retained only in-frame sequences with V and J called. Part of the clones is not carried over; for the studies checked, unresolved V genes explain less than half of this, and the remainder is unexplained. Across this sample there are fewer than 80,000 clones, with around 80% seen only once. The top ten clonotypes cover 14% of the sample. The sequencing sample was made of peripheral blood. Every receptor here comes from a man aged 55-75 years with COVID-19, enrolled during active disease.

The chain is built from TRBV5-6 and TRBJ1-5, with D possibly TRBD1 on 5 matching bases. CDR1 SGHDT and CDR2 YYEEEE come from the germline V gene. Trimming took 1 base from V and 2 from J, leaving 16 bases between them. CDR3 length: 17 amino acids. In nucleotides, the CDR3 is TGTGCCAGCAGCTTGTTCAGGGCGGGGGGAGGCAATCAGCCCCAGCATTTT. Encoded protein: CASSLFRAGGGNQPQHF.

The table lists this clone with a few counts. This rearrangement joins TRBV19 to TRBJ1-5; a weak D match, TRBD1 (6 bases). There are 14 residues in the CDR3. Trimming pared 5 bases from V and 2 bases from J, leaving 10 bases between. Germline V CDR1 and CDR2: LNHDA, SQIVND (reference sequence). CDR3 loop: CASSFRQGNQPQHF. The CDR3 nucleotides are TGTGCCAGTAGTTTTCGACAGGGCAATCAGCCCCAGCATTTT.

V gene TRBV3-1 (or the pseudogene TRBV3-2) combines with J gene TRBJ2-1; 7 positions match TRBD2. Germline assignment: CDR1 LGHDT and CDR2 YNNKEL (reference sequence). The CDR3 covers 15 residues. The V segment lost 3 bases and the J segment 8 bases; nucleotides outside the gene matches: 10. Written as DNA, the CDR3 is TGTGCCAGCAGCCAGGGCGGGAGTAGAGGACATGAGCAGTTCTTC. This codes for CASSQGGSRGHEQFF.

This chain joins TRBV29-1 and TRBJ2-1; 8 bases are a match to TRBD1. This CDR3 has 12 amino acids. CDR1 SQVTM and CDR2 ANQGSEA come from the germline V gene. DNA of the CDR3: TGCAGGGGGACAGGCCGATACAATGAGCAGTTCTTC. Protein sequence: CRGTGRYNEQFF.

This chain connects TRBV3-1 (or the pseudogene TRBV3-2) to TRBJ2-2; tentatively, D is TRBD1 (6 bases). Per the germline V gene, CDR1 is LGHDT and CDR2 is YNNKEL (reference sequence). The CDR3 is made up of 13 amino acids. Trimming left V 4 bases short and J 7 bases short, with 10 bases between. DNA for the CDR3: TGTGCCAGCAGCCGCGAGGGGGACGGGGAGCTGTTTTTT. It yields the protein CASSREGDGELFF.

CDR3 nucleotide sequence: TGTGCCAGCAGCTTGGGGCAGAGCACAGATACGCAGTATTTT. Translating it yields CASSLGQSTDTQYF. V gene TRBV5-4 combines with J gene TRBJ2-3; D not resolved. Per germline, CDR1 SGHNT and CDR2 YYREEE (reference sequence). The CDR3 runs to 14 residues. Trimming removed 0 bases at V and 0 bases at J, with 5 bases between.

The table lists this clone with a count of one. This chain joins TRBV15 and TRBJ2-7; 9 bases are shared with TRBD2. Germline V gene sequence: CDR1 LNHNV, CDR2 YYDKDF (reference sequence). J was trimmed by 3 bases and V by 2 bases; bases with no gene match: 5. The CDR3 is 15 amino acids. Here the CDR3 reads CATSRSLAGDYEQYF. CDR3 nucleotides: TGTGCCACCAGCAGATCATTAGCGGGGGACTACGAGCAGTACTTC. Looking up the rest from reference TRBV15 and TRBJ2-7 gives the full variable domain: DAMVIQNPRYQVTQFGKPVTLSCSQTLNHNVMYWYQQKSSQAPKLLFHYYDKDFNNEADTPDNFQSRRPNTSFCFLDIRSPGLGDTAMYLCATSRSLAGDYEQYFGPGTRLTVT.

A remark on this clone: One end of the junction fails to match germline, which may point to a read error. The CDR3 loop reads CSGGGETDTQYF. DNA for the CDR3: TGCTCGGGCGGGGGGGAGACAGATACGCAGTATTTT. The chain carries TRBV7-9 and TRBJ2-3, with 9 bases lining up with TRBD2. This CDR3 has 12 amino acids. Germline V gives CDR1 SEHNR, CDR2 FQNEAQ (reference sequence).

This chain links TRBV20-1 with TRBJ1-2, with TRBD1 identical over 10 bases. Germline V lookup: CDR1 DFQATT, CDR2 SNEGSKA (reference sequence). The length of the CDR3 is 11 residues. V trimming: 4 bases; J trimming: 8 bases; junction bases outside the gene matches: 1. CDR3 residues: CSATTGGGYTF. The DNA for the CDR3 is TGCAGTGCTACGACAGGGGGCGGCTACACCTTC.

The chain carries TRBV2 and TRBJ2-7; 7 bases fit TRBD1. V lost 10 bases to trimming and J lost 4 bases; unmatched junction nucleotides: 13. The germline V gene has CDR1 SNHLY and CDR2 FYNNEI. The CDR3 runs to 14 residues. CDR3 region: CAIPWGDRAYEQYF. In nucleotides, the CDR3 is TGTGCCATCCCGTGGGGTGACAGGGCGTACGAGCAGTACTTC.

The chain links TRBV7-9 to TRBJ1-3; unclear D gene. This CDR3 has 13 amino acids. Trimming cost V 8 bases and J 2 bases, with 10 bases left between them. Per germline, CDR1 SEHNR and CDR2 FQNEAQ (reference sequence). The DNA of the CDR3 is TGTGCCAGCCTCAGGAACACTGGAAACACCATATATTTT. This codes for CASLRNTGNTIYF. The full variable domain, in which reference TRBV7-9 and TRBJ1-3 provide the parts outside the CDR3, is DTGVSQNPRHKITKRGQNVTFRCDPISEHNRLYWYRQTLGQGPEFLTYFQNEAQLEKSRLLSDRFSAERPKGSFSTLEIQRTEQGDSAMYLCASLRNTGNTIYFGEGSWLTVV.

The V gene is TRBV5-6, the J gene TRBJ2-1, with 8 bases matching TRBD1. V shed 4 bases and J 9 bases; nucleotides not matched to a gene: 12. Germline lookup yields CDR1 SGHDT and CDR2 YYEEEE. The CDR3 runs 15 residues. DNA of the CDR3: TGTGCCAGCAGCGAAGCCGGGACAGGAGGGGGTGAGCAGTTCTTC. As protein: CASSEAGTGGGEQFF.

This clone was seen more than once but under ten times. This chain links TRBV4-1 with TRBJ2-5, with D tentatively TRBD2 (7 bases). The CDR3 sequence is 17 residues long. Germline lookup yields CDR1 MGHRA and CDR2 YSYEKL. Trimming pared 1 base from V and 2 bases from J, leaving 17 bases between. The CDR3 loop is CASSQAGGQLMQETQYF. The CDR3 DNA sequence: TGCGCCAGCAGCCAAGCGGGGGGCCAACTAATGCAAGAGACCCAGTACTTC.

The chain carries TRBV18 and TRBJ2-7; 7 bases map to TRBD1. This CDR3 is built from 15 residues. From germline, CDR1 is KGHSH and CDR2 LQKENI. J gave up 2 bases and V 0 bases, and 4 bases lay outside the gene matches. CDR3 amino acids: CASSPPGQFTYEQYF. The CDR3, as DNA: TGTGCCAGCTCACCACCGGGACAGTTTACCTACGAGCAGTACTTC. The full variable domain, in which reference TRBV18 and TRBJ2-7 provide the parts outside the CDR3, is NAGVMQNPRHLVRRRGQEARLRCSPMKGHSHVYWYRQLPEEGLKFMVYLQKENIIDESGMPKERFSAEFPKEGPSILRIQQVVRGDSAAYFCASSPPGQFTYEQYFGPGTRLTVT.

The chain joins TRBV4-2 to TRBJ2-2; the match to TRBD1 covers 7 bases. CDR1 is LGHNA, CDR2 YNFKEQ, per germline. The CDR3 extends over 16 amino acids. V lost 4 bases and J lost 7; bases outside the gene matches: 12. In DNA form, the CDR3 reads TGTGCCAGCAGCCGCGACAGGGCGGTGCGAGGCGGGGAGCTGTTTTTT. Translating it yields CASSRDRAVRGGELFF.

This chain links TRBV5-4 with TRBJ1-4; 10 bases map to TRBD1. V dropped 4 bases and J dropped 6; count of bases not matched to a gene: 6. Germline V gives CDR1 SGHNT, CDR2 YYREEE (reference sequence). CDR3 length: 15 amino acids. Here the CDR3 reads CASSRSGTGDEKLFF. The CDR3 nucleotides are TGTGCCAGCAGCCGGTCCGGGACAGGGGATGAAAAACTGTTTTTT. Full variable domain (outside the CDR3, taken from reference TRBV5-4 and TRBJ1-4): ETGVTQSPTHLIKTRGQQVTLRCSSQSGHNTVSWYQQALGQGPQFIFQYYREEENGRGNFPPRFSGLQFPNYSSELNVNALELDDSALYLCASSRSGTGDEKLFFGSGTQLSVL.

The genes are TRBV9 and TRBJ2-3; TRBD2 matches at 7 bases. Germline-derived CDR1 and CDR2 are SGDLS and YYNGEE. V was pared by 0 bases and J by 9 bases, with 10 bases of the junction left unmatched. The CDR3 extends over 15 amino acids. The CDR3 region is CASSVGGGGSTTQYF. The CDR3 nucleotides read TGTGCCAGCAGCGTAGGAGGCGGCGGGAGCACCACGCAGTATTTT.

The V call is TRBV2, the J call TRBJ2-3; D gene unclear. CDR1 and CDR2 from the germline V gene are SNHLY and FYNNEI. The CDR3 covers 14 residues. V was pared by 4 bases and J by 1 base, with 9 bases between. DNA for the CDR3: TGTGCCAGCAGTGCCGTCCGAGGCACAGATACGCAGTATTTT. Its protein product is CASSAVRGTDTQYF.

The chain carries TRBV14 and TRBJ2-1, with TRBD1 matching 10 bases. J gave up 2 bases and V 0 bases, and 19 bases lay outside the gene matches. The CDR3 loop spans 22 amino acids. The germline CDR1 and CDR2 sequences are SGHDN and FVKESK. The CDR3 region has the DNA TGTGCCAGCAGCCAAGATCAGAGAAGGGGACAGGGGCCCTACGGGGCCTACAATGAGCAGTTCTTC. This gives the protein CASSQDQRRGQGPYGAYNEQFF.

The CDR3 DNA reads TGTGCCAGCAGCTTGGGAGATCAGCCCCAGCATTTT. It translates to CASSLGDQPQHF. The gene calls are TRBV7-2 and TRBJ1-5; D unresolved. Trimming pared 3 bases from V and 5 bases from J, leaving 5 bases between. The V gene's germline CDR1 is SGHTA and CDR2 FQGNSA. The CDR3 is made up of 12 amino acids.

The chain is built from TRBV3-1 (or the pseudogene TRBV3-2) and TRBJ2-5; possibly TRBD1 for D (5 bases). Germline V lookup: CDR1 LGHDT, CDR2 YNNKEL (reference sequence). Trimming removed 2 bases from V and 4 bases from J, with 5 bases in between. CDR3 length: 12 amino acids. The CDR3 here is CASSQRGETQYF. The DNA for the CDR3 is TGTGCCAGCAGCCAAAGGGGAGAGACCCAGTACTTC.

This clone was seen a single time. The rearrangement uses TRBV29-1 and TRBJ2-1; D uncertain. V shed 8 bases and J shed 6 bases, with 17 bases lying between them. CDR3 length: 13 residues. Germline V gene sequence: CDR1 SQVTM, CDR2 ANQGSEA. Written as DNA, the CDR3 is TGCAGCTGTACGGTGTACCCCCTCAATGAGCAGTTCTTC. Residues: CSCTVYPLNEQFF.

This chain uses TRBV25-1 with TRBJ1-6; possible D gene TRBD1, 6 bases. The CDR3 runs to 17 residues. The germline V and J ends were trimmed by 1 base and 9 bases, with 19 bases remaining between them. The V gene's germline CDR1 is MGHDK and CDR2 SYGVNS. The CDR3: CASSESGRGISISPLHF. The CDR3 DNA reads TGTGCCAGCAGTGAATCGGGCAGGGGAATTTCAATTTCACCCCTCCACTTT.

The gene calls are TRBV29-1 and TRBJ2-5; D gene ambiguous. Germline CDR1 and CDR2: SQVTM and ANQGSEA. The CDR3 has 12 residues. V lost 6 bases to trimming and J lost 2 bases, with 10 bases between them. CDR3 sequence reads: CSVSLMQETQYF. The CDR3 nucleotides read TGCAGCGTCTCACTGATGCAAGAGACCCAGTACTTC.

V usage is TRBV6-5 and J usage is TRBJ2-7; maybe TRBD2 (6 bases). The CDR3 loop spans 13 amino acids. Germline values: CDR1 MNHEY, CDR2 SVGAGI. The V gene lost 3 bases and the J gene lost 2 bases, with 8 bases spanning the gap. The CDR3 loop reads CASSYRLAYEQYF. CDR3 DNA sequence: TGTGCCAGCAGTTATAGACTAGCCTACGAGCAGTACTTC.

The chain uses TRBV19 and TRBJ2-3; 9 bases fit TRBD1. V gave up 6 bases and J gave up 7 bases; unmatched junction bases: 2. This CDR3 contains 12 residues. The germline CDR1 and CDR2 sequences are LNHDA and SQIVND (reference sequence). This CDR3 is CASSDRGNTQYF. The CDR3 coding sequence is TGTGCCAGTAGCGACAGGGGGAATACGCAGTATTTT.

V usage is TRBV7-9 and J usage is TRBJ1-2, with D tentatively TRBD1 (5 bases). This CDR3 region has 15 residues. From germline, CDR1 is SEHNR and CDR2 FQNEAQ (reference sequence). V shed 3 bases and J shed 9 bases, with 20 bases lying between them. The CDR3 loop is CASSFDLQGTRSYTF. The CDR3 DNA reads as TGTGCCAGCAGCTTCGATCTGCAGGGTACGAGGAGCTACACCTTC.

The CDR3 sequence is CASSLPGSNNEQFF. The DNA of the CDR3 is TGTGCCAGCAGTTTACCCGGGAGCAACAATGAGCAGTTCTTC. The rearrangement joins TRBV28 to TRBJ2-1, with a weak D call TRBD2 (6 bases). Trimming took 2 bases from V and 5 from J, leaving 10 bases between them. Germline CDR1 and CDR2: MDHEN and SYDVKM. The CDR3 contains 14 residues.

The chain recombines TRBV29-1 with TRBJ2-1, with 7 bases matching TRBD2. V lost 3 bases, J lost 10 bases, and 9 bases stayed unmatched. The CDR3 is made up of 13 amino acids. Germline values: CDR1 SQVTM, CDR2 ANQGSEA. In DNA form, the CDR3 reads TGCAGCGTTGATACACCGACTAGCCCCGAGCAGTTCTTC. It is translated as CSVDTPTSPEQFF.